The clone carrying this T cell receptor beta chain has only a few counts. The sample comes from a study of blood T cells in healthy people across ages. Together with a sample-barcoded 5' primer, a J-beta primer mix was included in a second PCR lasting about 6 to 11 cycles. Each CDR3 protein is one row after TCRdb ran MiXCR on the 5' RACE reads. This table holds around 620,000 distinct CDR3 sequences, about 26% found once. The germline V gene encodes CDR1 SGHTA and CDR2 FQGNSA. This CDR3 comprises 15 residues. V dropped 2 bases and J dropped 5 bases, with 12 bases sitting between them. Sequencing was done on a sample of blood. The TCR was taken from a woman in her seventies in good health. The chain carries TRBV7-2 and TRBJ1-4; D perhaps matches TRBD1 (5 bases). For the CDR3, the DNA is TGTGCCAGCAGCTTACAAGGGACGGAGAATGAAAAACTGTTTTTT. Translation gives CASSLQGTENEKLFF.